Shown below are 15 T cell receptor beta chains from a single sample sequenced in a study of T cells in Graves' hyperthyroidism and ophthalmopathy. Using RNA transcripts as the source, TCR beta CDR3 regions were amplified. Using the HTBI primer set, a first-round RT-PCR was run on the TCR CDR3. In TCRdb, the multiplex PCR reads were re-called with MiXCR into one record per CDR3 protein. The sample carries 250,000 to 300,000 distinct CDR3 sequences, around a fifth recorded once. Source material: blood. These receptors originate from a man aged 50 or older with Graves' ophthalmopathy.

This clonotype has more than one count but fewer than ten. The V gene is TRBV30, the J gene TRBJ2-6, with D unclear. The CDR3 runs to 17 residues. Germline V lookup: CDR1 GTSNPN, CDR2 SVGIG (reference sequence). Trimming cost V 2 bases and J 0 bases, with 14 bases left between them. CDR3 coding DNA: TGTGCCTGGAGTCACCAGACACCCTTCTCTGGGGCCAACGTCCTGACTTTC. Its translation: CAWSHQTPFSGANVLTF.

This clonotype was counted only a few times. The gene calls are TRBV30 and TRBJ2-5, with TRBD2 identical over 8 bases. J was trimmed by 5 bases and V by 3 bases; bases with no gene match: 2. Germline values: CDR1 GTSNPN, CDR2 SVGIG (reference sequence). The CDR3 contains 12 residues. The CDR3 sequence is CAWSGGVETQYF. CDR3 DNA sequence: TGTGCCTGGAGCGGGGGGGTGGAGACCCAGTACTTC.

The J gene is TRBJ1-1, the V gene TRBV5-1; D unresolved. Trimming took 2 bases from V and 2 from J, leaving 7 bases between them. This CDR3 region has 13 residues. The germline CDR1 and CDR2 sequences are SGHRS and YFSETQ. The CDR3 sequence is CASSFAANTEAFF. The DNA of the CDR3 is TGCGCCAGCAGCTTCGCGGCCAACACTGAAGCTTTCTTT.

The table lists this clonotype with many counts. The CDR3 sequence is CSVVGGFYNEQFF. The CDR3 nucleotides read TGCAGCGTTGTCGGGGGGTTTTACAATGAGCAGTTCTTC. The rearrangement joins TRBV29-1 to TRBJ2-1; TRBD2 matches 7 bases. V shed 4 bases, J shed 4 bases, and the junction held 4 bases outside the gene matches. Germline CDR1 is SQVTM and CDR2 is ANQGSEA. The CDR3 sequence is 13 residues long.

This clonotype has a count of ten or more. CDR3 amino acids: CASSQDHGGEQFF. The CDR3 region has the DNA TGTGCCAGCAGCCAAGATCACGGGGGTGAGCAGTTCTTC. The chain recombines TRBV3-1 with TRBJ2-1; D is possibly TRBD2 (6 bases). Germline V gives CDR1 LGHDT, CDR2 YNNKEL (reference sequence). Trimming cost V 0 bases and J 9 bases, with 9 bases left between them. The CDR3 totals 13 residues.

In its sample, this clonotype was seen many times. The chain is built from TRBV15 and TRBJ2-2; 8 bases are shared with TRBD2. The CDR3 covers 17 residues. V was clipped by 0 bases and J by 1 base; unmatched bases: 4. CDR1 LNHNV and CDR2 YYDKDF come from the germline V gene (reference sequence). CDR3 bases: TGTGCCACCAGCAGAGATCGGCTAGCGGGGAACACCGGGGAGCTGTTTTTT. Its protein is CATSRDRLAGNTGELFF.

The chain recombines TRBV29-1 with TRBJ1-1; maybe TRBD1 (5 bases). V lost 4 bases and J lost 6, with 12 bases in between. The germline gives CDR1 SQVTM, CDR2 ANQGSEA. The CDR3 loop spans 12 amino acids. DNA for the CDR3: TGCAGCGTTGTTCAGGGTGTCGCTGAAGCTTTCTTT. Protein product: CSVVQGVAEAFF.

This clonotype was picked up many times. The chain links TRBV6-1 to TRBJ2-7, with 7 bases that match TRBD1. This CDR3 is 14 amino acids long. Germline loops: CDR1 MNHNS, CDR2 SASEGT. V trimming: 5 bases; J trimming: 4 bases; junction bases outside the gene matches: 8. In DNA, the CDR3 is TGTGCCAGCAGTCCGGGACAGACAACATACGAGCAGTACTTC. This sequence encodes CASSPGQTTYEQYF.

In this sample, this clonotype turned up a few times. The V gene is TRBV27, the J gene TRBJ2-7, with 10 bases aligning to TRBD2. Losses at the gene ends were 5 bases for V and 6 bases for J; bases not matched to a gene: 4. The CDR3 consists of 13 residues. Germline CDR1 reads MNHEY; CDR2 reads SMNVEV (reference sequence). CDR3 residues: CASSVLAGVEQYF. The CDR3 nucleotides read TGTGCCAGCAGTGTCCTAGCGGGAGTCGAGCAGTACTTC.

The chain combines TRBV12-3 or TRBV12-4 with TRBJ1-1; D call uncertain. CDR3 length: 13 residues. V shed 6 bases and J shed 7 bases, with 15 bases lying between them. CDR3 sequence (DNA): TGTGCCAGCAGCCCCGGTACGCTGGGTGAAGCTTTCTTT. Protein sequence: CASSPGTLGEAFF.

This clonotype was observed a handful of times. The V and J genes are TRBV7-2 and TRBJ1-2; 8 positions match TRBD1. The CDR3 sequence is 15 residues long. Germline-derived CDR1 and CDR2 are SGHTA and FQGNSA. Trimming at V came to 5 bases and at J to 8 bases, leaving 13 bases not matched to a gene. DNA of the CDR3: TGTGCCAGCAGCCCACCGGGCAGGGGGCTCGGCGGCTACACCTTC. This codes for CASSPPGRGLGGYTF. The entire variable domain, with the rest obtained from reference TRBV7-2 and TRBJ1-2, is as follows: GAGVSQSPSNKVTEKGKDVELRCDPISGHTALYWYRQSLGQGLEFLIYFQGNSAPDKSGLPSDRFSAERTGGSVSTLTIQRTQQEDSAVYLCASSPPGRGLGGYTFGSGTRLTVV.

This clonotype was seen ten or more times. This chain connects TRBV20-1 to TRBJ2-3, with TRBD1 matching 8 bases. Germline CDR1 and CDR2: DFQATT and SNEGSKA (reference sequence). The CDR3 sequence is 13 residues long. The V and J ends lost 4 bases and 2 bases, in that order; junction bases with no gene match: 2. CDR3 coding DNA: TGCAGTGCTAACAGGGGGGACACAGATACGCAGTATTTT. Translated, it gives CSANRGDTDTQYF.

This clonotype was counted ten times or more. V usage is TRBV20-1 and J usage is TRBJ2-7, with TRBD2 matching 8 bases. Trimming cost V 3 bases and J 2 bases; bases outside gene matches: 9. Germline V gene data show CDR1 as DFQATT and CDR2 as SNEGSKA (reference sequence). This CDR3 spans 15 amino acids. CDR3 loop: CSARPSGRGAYEQYF. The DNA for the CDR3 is TGCAGTGCTAGGCCCAGCGGGAGAGGGGCCTACGAGCAGTACTTC.

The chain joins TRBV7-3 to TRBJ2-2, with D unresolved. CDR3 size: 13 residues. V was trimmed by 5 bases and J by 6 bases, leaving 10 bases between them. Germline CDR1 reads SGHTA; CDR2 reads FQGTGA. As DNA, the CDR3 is TGTGCCAGCAGCCGTACGTGGCCCGGGGAGCTGTTTTTT. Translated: CASSRTWPGELFF.

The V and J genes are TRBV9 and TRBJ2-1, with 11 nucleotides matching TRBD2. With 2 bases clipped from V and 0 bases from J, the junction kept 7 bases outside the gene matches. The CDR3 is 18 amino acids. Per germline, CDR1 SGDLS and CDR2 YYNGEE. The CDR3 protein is CASSVRGTSGASYNEQFF. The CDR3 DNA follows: TGTGCCAGCAGCGTTCGCGGGACTAGCGGAGCCTCCTACAATGAGCAGTTCTTC.